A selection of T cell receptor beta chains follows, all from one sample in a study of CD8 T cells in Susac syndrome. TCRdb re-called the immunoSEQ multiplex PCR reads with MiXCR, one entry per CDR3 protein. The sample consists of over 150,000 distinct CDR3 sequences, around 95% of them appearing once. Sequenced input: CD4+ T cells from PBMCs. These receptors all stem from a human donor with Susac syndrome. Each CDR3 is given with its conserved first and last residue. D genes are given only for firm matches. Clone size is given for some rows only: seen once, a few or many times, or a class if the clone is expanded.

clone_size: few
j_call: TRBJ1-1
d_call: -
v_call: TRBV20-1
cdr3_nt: TGCAGTGCTTCAGGGAACACTGAAGCTTTCTTT
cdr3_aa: CSASGNTEAFF

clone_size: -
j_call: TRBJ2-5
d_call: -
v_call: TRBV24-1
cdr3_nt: TGTGCCACCGGAACCCAAGAGACCCAGTACTTC
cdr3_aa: CATGTQETQYF

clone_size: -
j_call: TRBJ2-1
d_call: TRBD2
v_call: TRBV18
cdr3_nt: TGTGCCAGCTTCCCGGGACTAGGAAGCTATGAGCAGTTCTTC
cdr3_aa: CASFPGLGSYEQFF

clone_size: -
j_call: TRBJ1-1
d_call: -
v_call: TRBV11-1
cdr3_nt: TGTGCCAGCAGCCTTCGTTTCGCGGCGAACACTGAAGCTTTCTTT
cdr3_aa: CASSLRFAANTEAFF

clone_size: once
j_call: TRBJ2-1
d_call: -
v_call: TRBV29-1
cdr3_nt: TGCAGCGTTGTTCTTTGGAGTTCGAATGAGCAGTTCTTC
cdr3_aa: CSVVLWSSNEQFF

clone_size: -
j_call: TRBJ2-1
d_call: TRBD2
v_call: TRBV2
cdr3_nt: TGTGCCAGCGTGACTAGCGTAGCCAATGAGCAGTTCTTC
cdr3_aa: CASVTSVANEQFF

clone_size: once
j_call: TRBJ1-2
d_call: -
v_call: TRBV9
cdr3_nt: TGTGCCAGCAGCGCCCCCTTCGAGGGTCCCCCTAACTATGGCTACACCTTC
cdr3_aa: CASSAPFEGPPNYGYTF

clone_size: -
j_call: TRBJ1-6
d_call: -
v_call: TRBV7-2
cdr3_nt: TGTGCCAGCAGCTTAGTTCAGGGTACAAATTCACCCCTCCACTTT
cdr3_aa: CASSLVQGTNSPLHF

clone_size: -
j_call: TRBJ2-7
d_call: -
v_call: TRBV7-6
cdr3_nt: TGTGCCAGCAGCTTAAGGGCCGCCGTCCTTACCTACGAGCAGTACTTC
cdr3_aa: CASSLRAAVLTYEQYF

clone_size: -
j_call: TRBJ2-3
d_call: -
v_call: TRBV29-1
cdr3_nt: TGCAGCGTTGTTTTTTTGGGCGGGAGCACAGATACGCAGTATTTT
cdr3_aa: CSVVFLGGSTDTQYF

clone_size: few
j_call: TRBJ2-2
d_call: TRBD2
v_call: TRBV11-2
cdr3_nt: TGTGCCAGCAGCCGGGGGGGGACCGGGGAGCTGTTTTTT
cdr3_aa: CASSRGGTGELFF

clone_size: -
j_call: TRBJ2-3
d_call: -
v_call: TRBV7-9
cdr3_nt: TGTGCCGCAGAGGGGACTAGCACAGATACGCAGTATTTT
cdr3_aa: CAAEGTSTDTQYF

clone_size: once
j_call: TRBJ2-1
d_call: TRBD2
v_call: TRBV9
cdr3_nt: TGTGCCAGCAGCGTAGACGGGAGGGGCCATGAGCAGTTCTTC
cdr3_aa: CASSVDGRGHEQFF